This entry concerns a single T cell receptor (beta chain). Its antigen is not identified. The CDR3 is 18 residues long. With 2 bases clipped from V and 0 bases from J, the junction kept 9 bases outside the gene matches. Germline V gene data show CDR1 as MNHEY and CDR2 as SMNVEV (reference sequence). The sample belongs to a study of blood T cells in healthy people across ages. Study results and limitations: Age advanced and TCR beta diversity per million T cells fell, roughly linearly. The study found more naive CD4+ cells and higher diversity in long-lived than aged donors.

Together with a sample-barcoded 5' primer, a J-beta primer mix was included in a second PCR lasting roughly 6 to 12 cycles. TCRdb passed the 5' RACE reads through MiXCR, listing each CDR3 protein once. The repertoire has 1.2 million to 1.5 million distinct CDR3 sequences, around two fifths of them found once; the top ten carry 7% to 9.5%. This TCR came from a woman aged 18 to 35 in good health. The specimen was blood. This chain joins TRBV27 and TRBJ2-3, with TRBD2 matching over 9 bases. This CDR3 reads CASSLRNFGTSSTDTQYF. The CDR3 DNA sequence: TGTGCCAGCAGTTTAAGAAATTTCGGGACTAGCAGCACAGATACGCAGTATTTT.